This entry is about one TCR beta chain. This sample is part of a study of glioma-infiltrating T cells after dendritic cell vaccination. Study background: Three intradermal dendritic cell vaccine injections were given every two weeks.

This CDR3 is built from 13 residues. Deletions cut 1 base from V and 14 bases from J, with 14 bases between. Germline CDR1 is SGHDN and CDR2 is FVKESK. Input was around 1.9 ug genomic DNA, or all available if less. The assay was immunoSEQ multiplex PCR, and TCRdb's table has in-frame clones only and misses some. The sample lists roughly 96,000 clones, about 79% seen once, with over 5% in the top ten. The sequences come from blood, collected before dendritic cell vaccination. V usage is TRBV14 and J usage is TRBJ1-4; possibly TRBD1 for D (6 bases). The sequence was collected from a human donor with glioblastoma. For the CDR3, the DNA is TGTGCCAGCAGCCAAGTAGGGGGGGCCAGGCTGTTTTTT. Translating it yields CASSQVGGARLFF.